This T cell receptor (beta chain) was retrieved from a study of PD-L1 blockade in urothelial cancer. Study summary: The patients had undergone anywhere from 0 to 3 prior chemotherapy regimens. Blood samples had a median of around 150,000 T cells.

Every PCR got spiked synthetic TCR analog templates. Sequenced by immunoSEQ multiplex PCR; TCRdb stores in-frame clones only, minus some. This sample has 43,000 or so clones, with approximately 80% found just once. The V gene's germline CDR1 is SGHDT and CDR2 YYEEEE. The CDR3 contains 19 residues. Between the trimmed V and J ends, which lost 2 bases and 0 bases, there was a span of 24 bases. This sample's time point: pretreatment peripheral blood. The TCR originated in a man aged 55 to 69 with urothelial cancer. The rearrangement joins TRBV5-6 to TRBJ2-7; D not resolved. The sample consisted of PBMCs, taken around atezolizumab (anti-PD-L1) treatment. CDR3 protein: CASSFKTVWSGFSSYEQYF. For the CDR3, the DNA is TGTGCCAGCAGCTTCAAGACTGTGTGGTCTGGGTTTAGCTCCTACGAGCAGTACTTC.